The 5 T cell receptor beta chains in this list originate from one sample, sequenced in a study of cytomegalovirus exposure and HLA in healthy donors. The PCR had 60 Vbeta and 13 Jbeta primers. Measured with immunoSEQ multiplex PCR; TCRdb has only the in-frame clones, and not every one. Of 85,000 to 90,000 clones in the sample, 67% were seen once. The source material was PBMCs. The receptors shown here come from a man aged 30-40 years in good health and CMV-seronegative.

This chain joins TRBV30 and TRBJ2-1, with 13 bases aligning to TRBD2. The germline CDR1 and CDR2 sequences are GTSNPN and SVGIG (reference sequence). This CDR3 contains 15 residues. Trimming cost V 4 bases and J 7 bases; bases outside gene matches: 7. CDR3 protein: CAWTWTSGSLNEQFF. The CDR3 nucleotides are TGTGCCTGGACGTGGACTAGCGGGAGTTTAAATGAGCAGTTCTTC.

The rearrangement uses TRBV7-2 and TRBJ1-5; D gene unclear. Between the trimmed V and J ends, which lost 1 base and 6 bases, there was a span of 19 bases. Germline V gives CDR1 SGHTA, CDR2 FQGNSA. This CDR3 contains 17 residues. The CDR3 here is CASSLGAVKVSGQPQHF. The CDR3 coding sequence is TGTGCCAGCAGCTTAGGGGCAGTGAAGGTGAGCGGTCAGCCCCAGCATTTT.

The genes are TRBV4-3 and TRBJ2-5, with D perhaps TRBD1 (7 bases). V was cut by 0 bases and J by 0 bases, with 17 bases left in between. Germline values: CDR1 LGHNA, CDR2 YSLEER. The CDR3 loop spans 18 amino acids. CDR3 in DNA: TGCGCCAGCAGCCAAGAACGAGGGGGCAGGGGGGACCAAGAGACCCAGTACTTC. It is translated as CASSQERGGRGDQETQYF.

In the case of this clone: A junction end diverges from the germline sequence, so it may reflect a read error. The chain couples TRBV6-1 to TRBJ2-7; D may be TRBD1 (5 bases). Germline CDR1 MNHNS, CDR2 SASEGT. The CDR3 covers 10 residues. The CDR3 protein is CASSESDSHF. The CDR3 DNA sequence: TGTGCCAGCAGTGAGAGTGACAGTCACTTC.

This chain connects TRBV6-6 to TRBJ2-1; D not resolved. The CDR3 has 14 residues. Germline loops: CDR1 MNHNY, CDR2 SVGAGI (reference sequence). Trimming took 4 bases from V and 4 from J, leaving 11 bases between them. The CDR3 spells CASSWAGLYNEQFF. For the CDR3, the DNA is TGTGCCAGCAGTTGGGCCGGTCTGTACAATGAGCAGTTCTTC.